This T cell receptor (beta chain) is drawn from a study of cytomegalovirus exposure and HLA in healthy donors (dated by TCRdb to about 2017). About the full investigation: An earlier analysis of a few hundred of the donors reported approximately 280 Gb of sequence data and roughly 120 million unique TCR beta sequences obtained from around 180 million T cells. An early release covering roughly 640 HLA-typed donors comprised approximately 290 gigabases of sequencing data and some 79 million unique TCR sequences. Of the roughly 390 genotyped donors, 81% were placed in the genetic ancestry cluster associated with self-reported Caucasian donors. The study was designed to test whether signatures of past pathogen exposure could be identified by cataloging public T cell receptors. Using immunosequencing, the study profiled T cell repertoires from 666 subjects and related those repertoires to cytomegalovirus serostatus. Along with the approximately 700-subject first cohort, a separate validation cohort of roughly 110 different subjects was used. To predict cytomegalovirus infection status, the study brought together high-throughput TCR immunosequencing, statistical association of individual TCRs with disease status, and machine learning. A later analysis re-examined previously published TCR beta repertoires from about 670 donors and added high-resolution HLA genotyping to investigate patterns of TCR occurrence. In the later analysis, no new phenotypic data were used to find candidate immune exposures; instead, reliance was placed on TCR beta sequences and their occurrence across donors. To decide whether each TCR beta V gene segment behaved as functional or pseudogenic, an earlier analysis of approximately 600 of the donors relied on high-throughput TCR beta sequencing. Donor age, sex, ethnicity and CMV serostatus were compiled alongside the repertoire data. A later genetic analysis used genome-wide SNP genotypes for about 65% of the 666 donors, treating that subset as a discovery cohort. All discovery cohort repertoires had been generated using a single sequencing platform. HLA typing included class I and class II loci at four-digit resolution. Typing coverage differed by locus: A, B, C, DRB1 and DQB1 were typed in roughly 620-640 donors, DQA1 in 500 to 550, DPA1 in 600 to 610, and DPB1 in roughly 450. About 5 DR-DQ haplotypes were handled as single units for association and clustering, since linkage in the cohort was strong. Across approximately 400 genotyped donors of the cohort, an average of about 220,000 unique TCR beta nucleotide sequences per donor were sequenced, and approximately 17% of those sequences were non-productive.

Points the paper makes about the study in general: While some public TCRs were present in many individuals, most TCR sequences turned up only very rarely across donors. In the study, around 150 TCR beta chains were listed as associated with cytomegalovirus. In a later analysis, TCR association rates were found to vary across HLA loci, with the most associated TCRs seen for DRB1 alleles and the fewest for HLA-C alleles. A later analysis associated 17,000 or so TCR beta sequences with specific HLA alleles at a false discovery rate of 0.05. Because HLA typing was unavailable for some donors at each locus, only the typed subset was used in association tests. Some IMGT-functional V segments, including TRBV6-2 and TRBV6-3, could not be distinguished by the 87-base-pair reads and were therefore excluded. Cytomegalovirus status was reported to be diagnosed by the classifier with high specificity and sensitivity in both the original and validation cohorts. According to a later analysis, most CMV-associated TCR beta chains appeared to be HLA-restricted, and the HLA associations seemed to be driven largely by CMV exposure. Compared with the approximately 720-donor mean, donors in an Asian-associated ancestry cluster had fewer N-insertions in productive TCRs, according to a later genetic analysis. Three of the identified cytomegalovirus-associated TCR beta chains were confirmed in vitro to be specific for cytomegalovirus antigens. In a later analysis, HLA-associated TCR beta chains showed more clonal expansion and lower generation probabilities than non-associated chains that were equally common. An earlier analysis of approximately 540 of the donors showed that most TCR beta V segments appeared in productive rearrangements either about 90% or about 30% of the time, which broadly matched IMGT annotations. Several of the top co-occurrence clusters appeared to be linked to parvovirus B19, influenza, CMV and Epstein-Barr virus, according to a later analysis. It was suggested by the authors that the approach could potentially be generalized to other disease states and immunological phenotypes. For the cohort, immune exposure information was limited to CMV serostatus. The presence/absence analyses assumed that sequencing depth was roughly uniform across donors, and that assumption may not be true. V-gene and J-gene trimming of TCR beta chains was associated with a missense DCLRE1C variant in a later genetic analysis, and the association was replicated in an independent cohort. The sequencing pipeline was judged likely to have produced a cluster of highly shared sequence variants as a technical artifact. When HLA alleles, especially DR and DQ, strongly co-occurred, TCR associations were difficult to assign to individual alleles. The earlier analysis of some 560 of the donors excluded over 15 rarely observed V segments, including chromosome 9 orphons, because counts were too low. Correlated functional status among segregating V segments might be attributable to linkage disequilibrium, but an unknown experimental factor could not be ruled out. A further reported finding was that TCR beta sequences accurately predicted the HLA-A and HLA-B alleles for most subjects in the first cohort. In this cohort, only TCR beta chains were sequenced, and detectable features were limited by the absence of alpha or paired-chain data.

As to this clone: The target of this receptor is not known.

In total, about 650 healthy bone marrow donors made up the cohort. At the time of sampling, all cohort members were nominally healthy, though unrecorded immune exposures were likely present. The donor was CMV seronegative and belonged to the group of approximately 320 seronegative cohort members. Each donor provided a peripheral blood sample, and peripheral blood mononuclear cells were used for TCR beta sequencing. Genomic DNA was extracted from the blood cell samples with the Qiagen DNeasy Blood Extraction Kit. For CDR1 and CDR2, the germline V gene lists ENHRY and SYGVKD. The CDR3 sequence holds 15 residues, the cysteine and phenylalanine included. The retained sequence is limited to the CDR3, 45 bases, with the frame set at the first base. At the junction V is shortened by 1 base and J by 1 base, with 10 bases in between. Receptors were amplified or captured by the immunoSEQ multiplex PCR assay. A mixture of 60 forward primers for TCR Vbeta segments and 13 reverse primers for TCR Jbeta segments was used in the multiplex PCR. Amplification of the CDR3 region of rearranged TCR beta genes was performed with a multiplex PCR assay on genomic DNA. The Illumina HiSeq System was used to sequence the amplified TCR beta libraries as 87-base-pair reads. The paper's data handling went like this. A later analysis counted approximately 76 million unique TCR beta chains across the roughly 700 repertoires, and 10 million to 12 million of these chains were shared by at least two donors. A nearest-neighbor algorithm error-corrected the raw reads and collapsed the reads into unique sequences, merging closely related sequences to remove PCR and sequencing errors. V, D and J gene segments were assigned by aligning CDR3 sequences to IMGT reference sequences. For a sequence to be retained, a match of at least six nucleotides was required to both a V gene segment and a J gene segment. A rearrangement counted as productive if the CDR3 had no stop codons and remained in frame with V and J, and every other rearrangement counted as non-productive. Following IMGT convention, CDR3 was defined as the stretch from the second conserved V-encoded cysteine to the conserved J-encoded phenylalanine. The earlier analysis of about 640 of the donors excluded any sequence lacking an unambiguous match to a single V gene segment. An earlier analysis of 587 of the donors classified V segments as functional when productive rearrangements were above 56.7% and as segregating when the standard deviation between donors was above 5%. A statistical classification framework was built for diagnosing cytomegalovirus status from the catalog of TCR beta chain sequences. A later analysis assigned V and J genes by comparing TCR nucleotide sequences with IMGT/GENE-DB human TR gene sequences. In a later analysis, CDR3 sequences and most-parsimonious VDJ recombination scenarios were assigned using the TCRdist pipeline. In a later analysis, each TCR beta chain was defined by its CDR3 amino acid sequence together with its V-gene family, and reads without a unique V-gene family were excluded. To address suspected cross-contamination and a sequencing artifact, a later analysis removed around 590 highly shared, low-generation-probability nucleotide sequences. A later analysis calculated a clonal expansion index for each public chain from normalized within-repertoire ranks of inferred template counts. In a later analysis, generation probabilities were computed using a VDJ recombination model fitted to out-of-frame rearrangements, and the results were checked against IGoR. Hypergeometric tests were used in a later analysis to score TCR-TCR, TCR-HLA and TCR-CMV co-occurrence, with a repertoire-size bias correction applied to the TCR pairs. In a later analysis, false discovery rates were estimated by permuting HLA or CMV assignments 20 times. In a later analysis, co-occurring TCRs were grouped with DBSCAN, and TCRdist sequence similarity was added when clustering was performed within HLA-allele-positive subsets. Repertoires with fewer than 30,000 or more than 120,000 public chains, plus five repertoires with anomalous nucleotide sharing, were excluded from co-occurrence clustering. In TCRdb, the immuneACCESS table is reduced to in-frame sequences with V and J assigned. These tables do not hold every clone; where another copy was compared, an unresolved V gene accounts for under half, and the others remain unexplained. The V and J calls and clone size are taken from that table; D and trimming were inferred from the DNA. This sample's table contains 190,000 or so clones. The ten largest clones take up roughly 0.74% of the sample.

The TCR was taken from a boy between 10 and 17 years old in good health and CMV-seronegative. The material sequenced was PBMCs. Recombination linked TRBV10-3 to TRBJ1-1; 5 matching bases give a weak D call of TRBD1. Here the CDR3 is given as CAISELGTGNTEAFF. The nucleotides are TGTGCCATCAGTGAGTTAGGCACAGGGAACACTGAAGCTTTCTTT.